This T cell receptor (beta chain) was identified during a study of graft-versus-host responses after intestinal transplantation. About the study: Recipients had transplants, and these were multivisceral, liver-intestinal, or isolated intestinal. Uniformly, recipients were administered anti-thymocyte globulin induction with subsequent tacrolimus and steroids for around 3 years.

TCRdb's table, derived via immunoSEQ multiplex PCR, lists solely in-frame clones and lacks some. The data contain tens of thousands of clones, roughly 96% of them singletons. Study results and limitations: The presence of high graft-versus-host to host-versus-graft clonal ratios in allografts characterized patients with graft-donor T cell macrochimerism.

As to this clone: What it binds is not known.

Sequencing was performed on unstimulated CD8+ T cells sorted from spleen or lymph node cells, taken before transplant. This receptor was obtained from a human donor who was the organ donor for an intestinal transplant.

CDR3 sequence (DNA): TGTGCCAGCAGTTACTCCGGGACAGACACAGATACGCAGTATTTT. Protein product: CASSYSGTDTDTQYF. The chain uses TRBV6-6 and TRBJ2-3, with 7 bases lining up with TRBD1. V was clipped by 0 bases and J by 2 bases; unmatched bases: 2. In germline, CDR1 is MNHNY, CDR2 SVGAGI (reference sequence). This CDR3 is built from 15 residues.